These 10 T cell receptor beta chains were sequenced from one sample in a study of molecular identifiers for immune sequencing clone quantification. TCRdb passed the PCR reads through MiXCR, listing each CDR3 protein once. The sample records tens of thousands of distinct CDR3 sequences, more than 15% being singletons. Source material: naive CD8+ T cells from blood, with Jurkat cell RNA spiked in. Noted subset: FACS-sorted CD8+CD4-CCR7+CD45RA+ naive T cells. The receptors were sampled from a human donor in good health. Some libraries in this study had Jurkat cell RNA spiked in.

A single count supports this clonotype. A much larger clone lies a single base off, so this may be a read error. This rearrangement joins TRBV10-3 to TRBJ2-4, with 16 nucleotides matching TRBD2. The tail of the sequence fits TRBJ2-1 better, so the J call may be wrong. CDR3 length: 18 residues. The germline CDR1 and CDR2 sequences are ENHRY and SYGVKD. The CDR3 DNA reads as TGTGCCATCAGCCCCGGGACTAGCGGGGGGGTAGCCAAAAACATTCAGTTCTTC. This gives the protein CAISPGTSGGVAKNIQFF.

Comment on this clonotype: Possible read error: a much larger clone is one base away. The chain recombines TRBV7-6 with TRBJ2-3; 7 bases are shared with TRBD2. The V gene's germline CDR1 is SGHVS and CDR2 FNYEAQ. CDR3 length equals 15 residues. The CDR3, as DNA: TGTGCCTGCAGCTTAGTTGGGACTAAGCTTGATACGCAGTATTTT. It is translated as CACSLVGTKLDTQYF.

Ten or more counts support this clonotype. This chain connects TRBV5-5 to TRBJ2-3, with 7 positions matching TRBD2. This CDR3 is 14 amino acids long. CDR1 and CDR2 from the germline V gene are SGHKS and YYEKEE (reference sequence). With V trimmed by 4 bases and J by 6 bases, 8 bases remained unmatched. The CDR3 sequence is CASSPGVGGDTQYF. Written as DNA, the CDR3 is TGTGCCAGCAGCCCGGGTGTGGGGGGGGATACGCAGTATTTT.

This clonotype came up many times. The V gene is TRBV27, the J gene TRBJ1-1, with unresolved D. V was cut by 2 bases and J by 5 bases, with 12 bases left in between. CDR1 is MNHEY, CDR2 SMNVEV, per germline (reference sequence). The CDR3 contains 14 residues. The CDR3 DNA sequence: TGTGCCAGCAGTTTACTAGGGAGTGGGACTGAAGCTTTCTTT. It encodes CASSLLGSGTEAFF.

This clonotype was picked up many times. The V gene is TRBV7-9, the J gene TRBJ2-7; D may be TRBD2 (6 bases). The germline V gene has CDR1 SEHNR and CDR2 FQNEAQ (reference sequence). Trimming stripped 4 bases from V and 2 bases from J, with 18 bases between. This CDR3 is built from 16 residues. The CDR3 here is CASSSVGGLAPYEQYF. In DNA form, the CDR3 reads TGTGCCAGCAGCTCGGTGGGGGGACTCGCTCCCTACGAGCAGTACTTC.

This clonotype was found many times. V is TRBV7-9 and J is TRBJ2-2, with no clear D. V gave up 2 bases and J gave up 6 bases, with 10 bases separating them. Germline assignment: CDR1 SEHNR and CDR2 FQNEAQ (reference sequence). This CDR3 has 14 residues. CDR3 region: CASSLPPPAGELFF. The CDR3 DNA follows: TGTGCCAGCAGCTTACCCCCCCCGGCCGGGGAGCTGTTTTTT.

This clonotype was detected ten times or more. J is TRBJ2-7 and V is TRBV4-1; no definite D call. The CDR3 spans 15 residues. Trimming took off 0 bases at V and 0 bases at J, with 9 bases between the two ends. CDR1 and CDR2 from the germline V gene are MGHRA and YSYEKL. The CDR3 loop reads CASSQDRGSSYEQYF. CDR3 in DNA: TGCGCCAGCAGCCAAGATCGAGGTAGCTCCTACGAGCAGTACTTC.

This clonotype was detected many times. The genes are TRBV7-9 and TRBJ2-7; 8 positions agree with TRBD2. This CDR3 has 15 residues. Germline CDR1 reads SEHNR; CDR2 reads FQNEAQ (reference sequence). V was pared by 2 bases and J by 2 bases, with 5 bases of the junction left unmatched. CDR3 region: CASSLMSGGPYEQYF. The CDR3 DNA is TGTGCCAGCAGCTTAATGAGCGGGGGACCCTACGAGCAGTACTTC.

The chain links TRBV4-1 to TRBJ2-3; no clear D gene. The V gene's germline CDR1 is MGHRA and CDR2 YSYEKL. This CDR3 is 17 amino acids long. The V and J ends lost 0 bases and 0 bases respectively, with 13 bases between them. The CDR3: CASSQDRSYPSTDTQYF. CDR3 in DNA: TGCGCCAGCAGCCAAGATCGGTCTTATCCTAGCACAGATACGCAGTATTTT.

This rearrangement joins TRBV7-2 to TRBJ2-7, with 7 positions matching TRBD1. Germline V lookup: CDR1 SGHTA, CDR2 FQGNSA. The CDR3 length is 14 residues. V shed 5 bases and J 0 bases; nucleotides not matched to a gene: 4. The CDR3 protein is CASSPWTGSYEQYF. The CDR3 nucleotides are TGTGCCAGCAGCCCGTGGACAGGCTCCTACGAGCAGTACTTC.